Listed below are T cell receptor beta chains from one sample, sequenced in a study of T-cell memory formation after mild COVID-19. TCRdb ran MiXCR on the 5' RACE reads and lists one entry per CDR3 protein. The table lists fewer than 700,000 distinct CDR3 sequences, roughly 22% of them singletons, with 7% to 9% in the top ten. Sequenced sample: PBMCs or a T cell subset sorted from them (not recorded which). The receptors shown here come from an adult woman who had mild COVID-19 (a few samples of this study predate the infection). Cell type and time point are not known. CDR3s include the opening cysteine and the closing phenylalanine or tryptophan. D genes are given only for firm matches. Not all rows give a size; the values are once, few, many and, for expanded clones, a class.

CDR3nt	CDR3aa	v_gene	abundance	d_gene	j_gene
TGTGCCAGCAGTTCCCCCAGGGCCTCTCGGACAGATACGCAGTATTTT	CASSSPRASRTDTQYF	TRBV27	-	-	TRBJ2-3
TGTGCCAGCAGCCCCTTTGGGGGAGGGGTTGAAAAACTGTTTTTT	CASSPFGGGVEKLFF	TRBV7-6	-	-	TRBJ1-4
TGTGCCAGCACGACTCCAAATACAGATACGCAGTATTTT	CASTTPNTDTQYF	TRBV6-5	-	-	TRBJ2-3
TGCAGCGTTGCCGGACTAGCGGGAGGGAGCTACAATGAGCAGTTCTTC	CSVAGLAGGSYNEQFF	TRBV29-1	-	TRBD2	TRBJ2-1
TGCGCCAGCAGCTTCACTGGGGGGTATGGCTACACCTTC	CASSFTGGYGYTF	TRBV5-1	few	-	TRBJ1-2
TGCAGCGTTGAAGGGGCTAGCGGGAGCCTCGAGCAGTACTTC	CSVEGASGSLEQYF	TRBV29-1	-	TRBD2	TRBJ2-7
TGCGCCAGCAGCCAATGGACAGGGCCATCCTACGAGCAGTACTTC	CASSQWTGPSYEQYF	TRBV4-3	-	TRBD1	TRBJ2-7
TGTGCCAGCAGCTCCGGACAGGGTGCGGAACTGTTTTTT	CASSSGQGAELFF	TRBV12-3/TRBV12-4	few	TRBD1	TRBJ1-4
TGCAGCGTTGACGGTGGAACCGGAAACACCATATATTTT	CSVDGGTGNTIYF	TRBV29-1	-	-	TRBJ1-3
TGTGCCATCAGTGAGATTGTACAGGGCTCCTACGAGCAGTACTTC	CAISEIVQGSYEQYF	TRBV10-3	-	-	TRBJ2-7